Sequencing of this TCR beta chain was carried out in a study of T cells after yellow fever vaccination. Study information: Preparation used SMART-Seq v4 Ultra Low Input for the low-cell-number fractions.

Looked up from germline, CDR1 is SGHAT and CDR2 is FQDESV (reference sequence). Trimming at V came to 6 bases and at J to 2 bases, leaving 15 bases not matched to a gene. This CDR3 is built from 19 residues. This clonotype was detected only a few times. What it binds is not known. The 5'RACE template-switching step produced TCR cDNA and added a universal primer site and UMIs. TCRdb redid the calling of the 5' RACE reads with MiXCR, one entry per CDR3 protein. The table has 68,000 or so distinct CDR3 sequences, about 6% seen once; the top ten hold about 40%. Study outcomes and limitations: Most primary-vaccination clones reappeared after the booster (more than 95% CD4, around 88% CD8).

The receptor comes from a man between 18 and 29 years old who received the YFV17D yellow fever vaccine. V gene TRBV11-1 combines with J gene TRBJ2-3; 12 nucleotides agree with TRBD2. The sample here was CD8+ T cells sorted from PBMCs, taken 45 days after the first yellow fever vaccination. CDR3 loop: CASRLTSGGPNPDTDTQYF. DNA for the CDR3: TGTGCCAGCAGGCTGACTAGCGGGGGTCCAAACCCAGACACAGATACGCAGTATTTT.